Listed here are 22 T cell receptor beta chains from one sample, sequenced in a study of cytotoxic CD8 clonotypes in ibrutinib-treated CLL. Repertoires were generated with immunoSEQ multiplex PCR, while TCRdb's copy carries only in-frame clones and drops some. The sample has 300,000 to 400,000 clones; around 66% are singletons. The specimen was PBMCs, collected after 36 months of ibrutinib treatment. All receptors come from a human donor with chronic lymphocytic leukemia.

This chain uses TRBV29-1 with TRBJ2-7; the D gene is possibly TRBD1 (6 bases). CDR1 SQVTM and CDR2 ANQGSEA come from the germline V gene. V was shortened by 5 bases and J by 2 bases, with 7 bases between the two germline ends. This CDR3 is 11 amino acids long. In DNA, the CDR3 is TGCAGCGTTCGACAGGCCTACGAGCAGTACTTC. Its protein is CSVRQAYEQYF.

The genes are TRBV7-8 and TRBJ2-4; D might be TRBD2 (5 bases). The CDR3 totals 14 residues. Germline V CDR1 and CDR2: SGHVS, FQNEAQ. Deletions cut 5 bases from V and 6 bases from J, with 14 bases between. The DNA for the CDR3 is TGTGCCAGCAGCCCCCGGGATCCACTAAACATTCAGTACTTC. Protein sequence: CASSPRDPLNIQYF.

The V call is TRBV18, the J call TRBJ2-2; 7 bases fit TRBD1. The CDR3 has 16 residues. The germline gives CDR1 KGHSH, CDR2 LQKENI. Unmatched junction bases numbered 5, after V lost 4 bases and J lost 0 bases. The CDR3 here is CASSQRQGANTGELFF. In DNA form, the CDR3 reads TGTGCCAGCTCACAACGACAGGGCGCGAACACCGGGGAGCTGTTTTTT.

The chain links TRBV9 to TRBJ2-3, with TRBD2 matching 10 bases. This CDR3 comprises 20 residues. J lost 2 bases, V lost 0 bases, and 15 bases had no gene match. Germline CDR1 SGDLS, CDR2 YYNGEE. CDR3 nucleotides: TGTGCCAGCAGCGTAGTTGCTGGAGAATTGGGACTAGCGTCCACAGATACGCAGTATTTT. Protein sequence: CASSVVAGELGLASTDTQYF.

V gene TRBV7-6 combines with J gene TRBJ2-7; 7 nucleotides align to TRBD1. This CDR3 region has 18 residues. Trimming at V came to 5 bases and at J to 0 bases, leaving 16 bases not matched to a gene. Germline V lookup: CDR1 SGHVS, CDR2 FNYEAQ. CDR3 coding DNA: TGTGCCAGCAGCCAAACAGGTTCGGGGACAGTCAGCTCCTACGAGCAGTACTTC. This translates into CASSQTGSGTVSSYEQYF.

The rearrangement uses TRBV10-1 and TRBJ2-7; D possibly corresponds to TRBD1 (5 bases). V was cut by 6 bases and J by 3 bases, with 9 bases left in between. The germline CDR1 and CDR2 sequences are WNHNN and SYGVQD (reference sequence). This CDR3 has 12 amino acids. CDR3 protein: CASRATGYEQYF. CDR3 DNA: TGCGCCAGCAGGGCCACAGGCTACGAGCAGTACTTC.

This rearrangement joins TRBV29-1 to TRBJ2-1, with 7 nucleotides matching TRBD2. Germline-derived CDR1 and CDR2 are SQVTM and ANQGSEA. The CDR3 runs 14 residues. The V segment lost 6 bases and the J segment 3 bases; nucleotides outside the gene matches: 8. CDR3 amino acids: CSVGGVADYNEQFF. Written as DNA, the CDR3 is TGCAGCGTGGGGGGGGTAGCGGACTACAATGAGCAGTTCTTC.

This clone was counted a few times. V and J are TRBV28 and TRBJ2-3, with a weak D call TRBD2 (5 bases). The CDR3 length is 14 residues. With 2 bases removed from V and 0 bases from J, the gap between germline ends came to 6 bases. The germline V gene has CDR1 MDHEN and CDR2 SYDVKM. The CDR3 DNA follows: TGTGCCAGCAGTTTAAAGCGGAGCACAGATACGCAGTATTTT. The encoded protein is CASSLKRSTDTQYF.

V and J are TRBV4-3 and TRBJ2-7, with 7 bases identical to TRBD1. The germline V gene encodes CDR1 LGHNA and CDR2 YSLEER. V was pared by 0 bases and J by 4 bases, with 6 bases of the junction left unmatched. The CDR3 runs to 15 residues. Here the CDR3 reads CASSQEDRQGYEQYF. The CDR3 bases are TGCGCCAGCAGCCAAGAGGACAGGCAGGGATACGAGCAGTACTTC.

The rearrangement links TRBV7-5 to TRBJ2-7; the table's D gene call, TRBD2, was not cross checked with the DNA. TRBV7-5 counts as a pseudogene. CDR3 length: 16 residues. The CDR3 reads CARSFLFLRGVYEQYF. CDR3 DNA: TGTGCCAGAAGCTTTCTCTTCTTGCGGGGGGTCTACGAGCAGTACTTC.

This clone was observed a handful of times. This chain joins TRBV7-9 and TRBJ1-2; D is uncertain. The CDR3 sequence is 11 residues long. CDR1 SEHNR and CDR2 FQNEAQ come from the germline V gene (reference sequence). Trimming removed 2 bases at V and 7 bases at J, with 5 bases between. In nucleotides, the CDR3 is TGTGCCAGCAGCTTAAGTGCTGGCTACACCTTC. Protein sequence: CASSLSAGYTF.

The chain joins TRBV5-1 to TRBJ2-7; no clear D. The CDR3 spans 13 residues. The germline V and J ends were trimmed by 3 bases and 3 bases, with 10 bases remaining between them. The V gene's germline CDR1 is SGHRS and CDR2 YFSETQ. The CDR3 nucleotides are TGCGCCAGCAGCTCCGGGCAGTTCTACGAGCAGTACTTC. As protein: CASSSGQFYEQYF.

V is TRBV15 and J is TRBJ2-3; the match to TRBD1 covers 8 bases. The CDR3 has 15 amino acids. Germline CDR1 is LNHNV and CDR2 is YYDKDF (reference sequence). Losses at the gene ends were 3 bases for V and 1 base for J; bases not matched to a gene: 3. The CDR3 here is CATSRPGQGTDTQYF. In DNA form, the CDR3 reads TGTGCCACCAGCAGGCCGGGACAGGGCACAGATACGCAGTATTTT. Full variable domain (rest looked up from reference TRBV15 and TRBJ2-3): DAMVIQNPRYQVTQFGKPVTLSCSQTLNHNVMYWYQQKSSQAPKLLFHYYDKDFNNEADTPDNFQSRRPNTSFCFLDIRSPGLGDTAMYLCATSRPGQGTDTQYFGPGTRLTVL.

V is TRBV19 and J is TRBJ2-2, with 7 bases aligning to TRBD1. Germline V CDR1 and CDR2: LNHDA, SQIVND (reference sequence). The CDR3 is 15 amino acids. Trimming cost V 6 bases and J 1 base; bases outside gene matches: 5. The CDR3 DNA follows: TGTGCCAGTAGGAACAGGGGTGAGAACACCGGGGAGCTGTTTTTT. Protein sequence: CASRNRGENTGELFF.

This sequence joins TRBV9 and TRBJ1-4; D unresolved. Trimming took off 0 bases at V and 11 bases at J, with 11 bases between the two ends. CDR1 is SGDLS and CDR2 is YYNGEE in the germline V gene. The CDR3 extends over 13 amino acids. The CDR3 spells CASSVGQETKLFF. CDR3 DNA sequence: TGTGCCAGCAGCGTAGGGCAGGAAACTAAACTGTTTTTT.

This clone was recorded a few times. The chain employs TRBV5-1 and TRBJ2-3, with 12 bases that match TRBD2. The CDR3 has 15 amino acids. Germline CDR1 SGHRS, CDR2 YFSETQ. Germline trimming cut 4 bases from V and 8 bases from J; bases unmatched to any gene: 8. CDR3 loop: CASSPGLAGGGTQYF. DNA for the CDR3: TGCGCCAGCAGCCCGGGACTAGCGGGCGGCGGTACGCAGTATTTT.

The gene calls are TRBV19 and TRBJ2-7, with no clear D. The CDR3 is 14 amino acids. Between the trimmed V and J ends, which lost 4 bases and 2 bases, there was a span of 12 bases. Germline CDR1 reads LNHDA; CDR2 reads SQIVND (reference sequence). Written as DNA, the CDR3 is TGTGCCAGTAGTAATGCCCATTCCGCCTACGAGCAGTACTTC. This gives the protein CASSNAHSAYEQYF.

This clone came up a few times. The chain joins TRBV11-2 to TRBJ2-1; possible D gene TRBD2, 6 bases. The germline V and J ends were trimmed by 0 bases and 12 bases, with 15 bases remaining between them. The CDR3 is made up of 14 amino acids. Germline V gene lookup returns CDR1 SGHAT and CDR2 FQNNGV. The CDR3 DNA follows: TGTGCCAGCAGCTTAGAGGCGGGAACCCTTGTGCAGTTCTTC. Protein sequence: CASSLEAGTLVQFF.

The gene calls are TRBV5-5 and TRBJ2-1; no definite D call. Germline lookup yields CDR1 SGHKS and CDR2 YYEKEE (reference sequence). The CDR3 runs 12 residues. V was cut by 2 bases and J by 7 bases, with 7 bases left in between. The CDR3 loop is CASSLAGNEQFF. The DNA for the CDR3 is TGTGCCAGCAGCTTAGCCGGGAATGAGCAGTTCTTC.

The CDR3 DNA sequence: TGTGCCAGCAGCGTAGTGACTACATCGGACACTGAAGCTTTCTTT. Protein: CASSVVTTSDTEAFF. The V and J genes are TRBV9 and TRBJ1-1, with D unclear. Trimming shortened V by 0 bases and J by 3 bases, and 12 bases separated the two germline ends. This CDR3 is built from 15 residues. Germline-derived CDR1 and CDR2 are SGDLS and YYNGEE. The full variable domain, with the rest looked up from reference TRBV9 and TRBJ1-1, is DSGVTQTPKHLITATGQRVTLRCSPRSGDLSVYWYQQSLDQGLQFLIQYYNGEERAKGNILERFSAQQFPDLHSELNLSSLELGDSALYFCASSVVTTSDTEAFFGQGTRLTVV.

The rearrangement uses TRBV5-1 and TRBJ1-2, with a tentative D call TRBD1 (5 bases). Germline V CDR1 and CDR2: SGHRS, YFSETQ. The V end lost 4 bases, the J end lost 5 bases, and 12 bases lay between the germline ends. The CDR3 spans 13 residues. The CDR3: CASSQGRPYGYTF. The CDR3 bases are TGCGCCAGCAGCCAGGGACGGCCTTATGGCTACACCTTC.

This clone was detected only a few times. In DNA form, the CDR3 reads TGCGCCAGCAGCCAACTCGGGACAGGGGGCCAATACGAGCAGTACTTC. The encoded protein is CASSQLGTGGQYEQYF. The chain is built from TRBV4-3 and TRBJ2-7; the match to TRBD1 covers 12 bases. The V gene's germline CDR1 is LGHNA and CDR2 YSLEER. This CDR3 comprises 16 residues. V shed 2 bases, J shed 4 bases, and the junction held 6 bases outside the gene matches.